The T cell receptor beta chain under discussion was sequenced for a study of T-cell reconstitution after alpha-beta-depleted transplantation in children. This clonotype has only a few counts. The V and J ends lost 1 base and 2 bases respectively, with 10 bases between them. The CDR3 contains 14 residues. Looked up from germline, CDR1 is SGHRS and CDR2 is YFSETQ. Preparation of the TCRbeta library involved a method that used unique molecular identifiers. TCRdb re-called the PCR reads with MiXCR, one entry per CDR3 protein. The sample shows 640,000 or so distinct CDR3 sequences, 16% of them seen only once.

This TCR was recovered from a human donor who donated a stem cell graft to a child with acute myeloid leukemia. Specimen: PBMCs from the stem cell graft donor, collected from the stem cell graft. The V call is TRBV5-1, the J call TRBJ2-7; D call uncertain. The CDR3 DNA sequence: TGCGCCAGCAGCTTGCGCAGTTCCACCTACGAGCAGTACTTC. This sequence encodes CASSLRSSTYEQYF.